This T cell receptor (beta chain) was recovered during a study of T cell responses to AZD1222 COVID-19 vaccine listed by TCRdb under 2021. Study-level background: A total of about 250 trial participants underwent TCR sequencing, of whom about 200 had received two doses of AZD1222 and around 26 had received two doses of the MenACWY control vaccine. Trial participants were enrolled into age subgroups of 18-55, 56-69 and 70-plus years, which contained 148, 28 and 57 TCR-sequenced participants, respectively.

In light of the paper, this sample's time point label describes: baseline before first vaccination. In light of the paper, this sample's treatment or condition label describes: meningococcal conjugate vaccine given as trial control. Vaccinee samples were obtained from the UK trials COV001 and COV002, which included a single-blind randomized controlled phase 2/3 trial of AZD1222 (ChAdOx1 nCoV-19) in healthy adults. For TCRbeta chain sequencing, PBMC samples from trial participants were taken at day 0 and at day 28 after the second dose. The CDR3 regions of human TCRbeta chains were analyzed by immunosequencing. The paper's processing steps were these. TCRs in the repertoires were matched against a reference library of SARS-CoV-2-specific TCRs that had been generated with the MIRA antigen-specificity platform. Breadth was defined as the fraction of unique TCRs that were SARS-CoV-2-associated. Depth was defined as the fraction of total T cells that were SARS-CoV-2-associated. Using the MIRA data, each spike-specific TCR was mapped to the spike region that the TCR reacts to and placed in a CD4 or CD8 class. Log10-transformed breadth and depth values were compared by one-way ANOVA with Sidak's multiple comparisons tests. Imported from immuneACCESS, the table was reduced by TCRdb to in-frame sequences with V and J called. These copies leave out some clones; in studies compared against another copy, an unresolved V gene accounts for under half, and the cause of the remainder is not known. D and trimming come from the DNA, and the V and J calls and clone size come from that table. Present in this sample are some 170,000 clones, 92% of which were seen just once. The ten biggest clones cover roughly 4.4% of the sample.

Taken from cysteine to phenylalanine, the CDR3 has 13 residues. This entry keeps only the CDR3 DNA: 39 bases, framed from base 1. The germline V end is reduced by 4 bases and the J end by 9 bases; junction bases left unmatched: 8. In the germline V gene, CDR1 corresponds to KGHDR and CDR2 to SFDVKD. What the work shows at the level of the full study, not this receptor alone: Participants were mostly white British, with more females than males. The authors suggested clonal diversity may have been underestimated. The whole spike protein was spanned by vaccine-associated CD4 TCRs, and dominant responses were seen in regions 160-218 and 743-854. After two AZD1222 doses, spike-specific TCR breadth and depth were significantly higher than at day 0 and than in MenACWY recipients. Because no day 14 peak-response samples were available, repertoires were characterized only after the peak T cell response. Conclusions about previously exposed vaccinees were limited because only 6 or 7 AZD1222 recipients were SARS-CoV-2 seropositive at baseline. Epitopes outside the regions mutated in the B.1.351 and B.1.1.7 variants were reportedly recognized by nearly half of the unique spike-specific TCRs. In the small 56-69-year group, the increase in depth fell short of significance, most likely because of low power.

Note on this clone: Its antigen is not yet known. Per-base quality was not reported, and no clone a single base away is much larger than it.

The chain links TRBV24-1 with TRBJ2-7, with 7 middle bases fitting TRBD1. Sequences were derived from peripheral blood, sampled on day 0 of MenACWY control vaccination. This receptor was identified in an adult in good health. In nucleotides, the sequence is TGTGCCACCAGTGACCTCAGACAGGGTGTGCAGTACTTC. It is translated as CATSDLRQGVQYF.